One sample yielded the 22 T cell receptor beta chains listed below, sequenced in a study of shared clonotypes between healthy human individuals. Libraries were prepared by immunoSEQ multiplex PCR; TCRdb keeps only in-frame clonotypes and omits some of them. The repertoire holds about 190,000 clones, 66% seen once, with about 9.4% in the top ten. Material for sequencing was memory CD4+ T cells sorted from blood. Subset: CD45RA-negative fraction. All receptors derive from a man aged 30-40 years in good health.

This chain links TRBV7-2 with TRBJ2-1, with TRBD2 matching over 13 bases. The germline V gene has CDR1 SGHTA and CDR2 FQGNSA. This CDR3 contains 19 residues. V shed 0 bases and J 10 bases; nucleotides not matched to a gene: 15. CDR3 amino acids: CASSLAPGGTSGRDREQFF. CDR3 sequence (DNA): TGTGCCAGCAGCTTAGCTCCAGGGGGCACTAGCGGGAGGGATCGCGAGCAGTTCTTC.

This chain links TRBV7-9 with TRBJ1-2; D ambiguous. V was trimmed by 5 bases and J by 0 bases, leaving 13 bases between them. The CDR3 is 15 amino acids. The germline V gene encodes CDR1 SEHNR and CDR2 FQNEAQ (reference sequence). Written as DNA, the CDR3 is TGTGCCAGCAGCCTAAGCTTAATAGCTAACTATGGCTACACCTTC. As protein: CASSLSLIANYGYTF.

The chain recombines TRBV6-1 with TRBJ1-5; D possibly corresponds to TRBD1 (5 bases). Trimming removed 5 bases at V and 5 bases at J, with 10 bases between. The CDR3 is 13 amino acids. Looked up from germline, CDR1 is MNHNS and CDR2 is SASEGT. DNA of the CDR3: TGTGCCAGCAGTCTTGCCAGGGATCAGCCCCAGCATTTT. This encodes CASSLARDQPQHF.

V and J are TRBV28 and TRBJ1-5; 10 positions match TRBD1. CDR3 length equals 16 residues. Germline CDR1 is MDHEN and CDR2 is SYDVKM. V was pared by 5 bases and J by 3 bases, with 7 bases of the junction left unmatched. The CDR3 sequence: CASSTPDRGSNQPQHF. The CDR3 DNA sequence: TGTGCCAGCAGTACACCGGACAGGGGGTCCAATCAGCCCCAGCATTTT.

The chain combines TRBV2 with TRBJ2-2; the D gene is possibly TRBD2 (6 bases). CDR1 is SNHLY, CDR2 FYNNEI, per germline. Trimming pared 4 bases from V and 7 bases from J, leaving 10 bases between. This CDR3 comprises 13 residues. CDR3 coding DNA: TGTGCCAGCAGTGTATTGGGGGGCGGGGAGCTGTTTTTT. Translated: CASSVLGGGELFF.

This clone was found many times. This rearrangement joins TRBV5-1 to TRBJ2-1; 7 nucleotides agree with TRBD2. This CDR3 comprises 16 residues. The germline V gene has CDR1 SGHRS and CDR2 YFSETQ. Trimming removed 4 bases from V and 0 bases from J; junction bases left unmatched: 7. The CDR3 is CASSLSGSSSYNEQFF. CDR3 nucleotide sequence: TGCGCCAGCAGCCTTAGCGGGTCGAGCTCCTACAATGAGCAGTTCTTC.

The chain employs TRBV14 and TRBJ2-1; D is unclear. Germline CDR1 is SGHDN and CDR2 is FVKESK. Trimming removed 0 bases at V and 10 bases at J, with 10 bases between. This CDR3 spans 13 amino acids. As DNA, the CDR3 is TGTGCCAGCAGCCAAGATCTTGGCAGCGAGCAGTTCTTC. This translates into CASSQDLGSEQFF.

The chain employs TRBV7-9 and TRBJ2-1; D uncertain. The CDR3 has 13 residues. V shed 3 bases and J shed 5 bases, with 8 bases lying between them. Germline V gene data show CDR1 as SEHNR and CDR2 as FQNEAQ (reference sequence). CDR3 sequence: CASSFLRDNEQFF. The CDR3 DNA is TGTGCCAGCAGCTTCCTCCGGGACAATGAGCAGTTCTTC.

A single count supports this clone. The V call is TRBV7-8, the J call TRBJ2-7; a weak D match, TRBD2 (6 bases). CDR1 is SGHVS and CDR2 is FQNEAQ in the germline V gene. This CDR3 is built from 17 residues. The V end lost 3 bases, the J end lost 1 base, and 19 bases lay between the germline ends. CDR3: CASSFGVGPGSSYEQYF. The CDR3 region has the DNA TGTGCCAGCAGCTTTGGTGTAGGGCCCGGGAGTTCCTACGAGCAGTACTTC. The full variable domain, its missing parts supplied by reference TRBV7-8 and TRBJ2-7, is GAGVSQSPRYKVAKRGQDVALRCDPISGHVSLFWYQQALGQGPEFLTYFQNEAQLDKSGLPSDRFFAERPEGSVSTLKIQRTQQEDSAVYLCASSFGVGPGSSYEQYFGPGTRLTVT.

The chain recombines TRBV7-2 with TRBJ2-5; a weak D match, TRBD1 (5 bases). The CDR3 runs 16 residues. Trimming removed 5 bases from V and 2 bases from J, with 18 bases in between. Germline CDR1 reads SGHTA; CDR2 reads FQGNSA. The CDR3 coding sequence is TGTGCCAGCAGCCCACCCACTACGGCAGGGCAAGAGACCCAGTACTTC. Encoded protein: CASSPPTTAGQETQYF.

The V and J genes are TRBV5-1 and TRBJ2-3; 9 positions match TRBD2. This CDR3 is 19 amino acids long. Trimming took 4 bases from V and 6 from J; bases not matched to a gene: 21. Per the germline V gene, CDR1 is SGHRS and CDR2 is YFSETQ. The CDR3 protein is CASSPRARPGGRAGDTQYF. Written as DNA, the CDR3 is TGCGCCAGCAGCCCACGCGCGCGACCTGGCGGGAGGGCCGGTGATACGCAGTATTTT.

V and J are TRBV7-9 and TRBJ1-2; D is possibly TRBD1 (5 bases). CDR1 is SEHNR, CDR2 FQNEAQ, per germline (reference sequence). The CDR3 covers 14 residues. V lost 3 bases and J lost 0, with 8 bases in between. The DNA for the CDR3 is TGTGCCAGCAGCTTGACAGAAACTAACTATGGCTACACCTTC. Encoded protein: CASSLTETNYGYTF.

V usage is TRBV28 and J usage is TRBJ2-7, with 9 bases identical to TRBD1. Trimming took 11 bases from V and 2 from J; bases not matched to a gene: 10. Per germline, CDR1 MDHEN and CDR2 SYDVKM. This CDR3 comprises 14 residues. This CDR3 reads CAGTRDRAPYEQYF. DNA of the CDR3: TGTGCCGGCACCCGGGACAGGGCCCCCTACGAGCAGTACTTC.

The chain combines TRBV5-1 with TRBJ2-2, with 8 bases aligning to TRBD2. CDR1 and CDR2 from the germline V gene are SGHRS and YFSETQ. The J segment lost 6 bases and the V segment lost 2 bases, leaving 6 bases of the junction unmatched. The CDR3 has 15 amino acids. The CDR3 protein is CASSLEAGAAGELFF. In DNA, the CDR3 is TGCGCCAGCAGCTTAGAAGCGGGAGCGGCCGGGGAGCTGTTTTTT.

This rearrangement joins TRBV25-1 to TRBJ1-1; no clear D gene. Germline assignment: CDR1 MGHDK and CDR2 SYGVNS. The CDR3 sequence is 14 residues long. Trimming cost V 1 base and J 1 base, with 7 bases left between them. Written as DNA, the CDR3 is TGTGCCAGCAGTGAATTGGGCGAGAACACTGAAGCTTTCTTT. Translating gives CASSELGENTEAFF.

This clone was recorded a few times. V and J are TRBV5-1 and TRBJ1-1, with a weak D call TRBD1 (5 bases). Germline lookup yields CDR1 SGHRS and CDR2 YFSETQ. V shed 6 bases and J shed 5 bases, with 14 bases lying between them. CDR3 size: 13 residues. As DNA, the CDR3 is TGCGCCAGCACCCTGGTAGGGGATACTGAAGCTTTCTTT. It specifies CASTLVGDTEAFF.

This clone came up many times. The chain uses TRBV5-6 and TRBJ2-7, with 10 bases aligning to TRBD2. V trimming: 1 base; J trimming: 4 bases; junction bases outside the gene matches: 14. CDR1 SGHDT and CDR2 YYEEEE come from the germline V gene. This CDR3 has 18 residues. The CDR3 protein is CASSLRVAGGRASYEQYF. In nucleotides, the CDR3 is TGTGCCAGCAGCTTGCGTGTAGCGGGAGGCCGAGCGTCATACGAGCAGTACTTC.

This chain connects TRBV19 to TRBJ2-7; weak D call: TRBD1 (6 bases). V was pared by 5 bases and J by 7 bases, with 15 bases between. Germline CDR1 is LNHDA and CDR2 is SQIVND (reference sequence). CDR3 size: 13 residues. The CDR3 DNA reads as TGTGCCAGTAGTTCTGGGGGCTTTGGGGAGCAGTACTTC. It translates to CASSSGGFGEQYF.

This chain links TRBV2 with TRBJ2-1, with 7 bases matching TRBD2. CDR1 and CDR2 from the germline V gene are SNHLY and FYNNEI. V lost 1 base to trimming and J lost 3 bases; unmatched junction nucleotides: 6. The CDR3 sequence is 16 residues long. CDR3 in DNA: TGTGCCAGCAGTGAAGGTGGGCTAGCGGACTACAATGAGCAGTTCTTC. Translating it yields CASSEGGLADYNEQFF.

The CDR3 coding sequence is TGTGCCAGCAGCTTAAGCCAGGGGCCTAGAAAACTGTTTTTT. The encoded protein is CASSLSQGPRKLFF. This chain links TRBV7-2 with TRBJ1-4; perhaps TRBD1 as D (6 bases). CDR1 and CDR2 (germline): SGHTA, FQGNSA. V lost 2 bases, J lost 10 bases, and 14 bases lay in between. The CDR3 totals 14 residues.

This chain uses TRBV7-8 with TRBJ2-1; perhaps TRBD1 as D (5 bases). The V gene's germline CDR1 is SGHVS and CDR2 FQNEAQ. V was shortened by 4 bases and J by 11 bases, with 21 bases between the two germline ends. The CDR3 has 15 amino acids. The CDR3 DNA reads TGTGCCAGCAGCTCAGGGCTGGTTTCTACAATGAAGCAGTTCTTC. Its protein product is CASSSGLVSTMKQFF.

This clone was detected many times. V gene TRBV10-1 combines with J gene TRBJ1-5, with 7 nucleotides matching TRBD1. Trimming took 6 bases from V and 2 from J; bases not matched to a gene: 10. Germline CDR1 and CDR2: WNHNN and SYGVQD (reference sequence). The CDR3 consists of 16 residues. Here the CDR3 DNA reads TGCGCCAGCAGCCCCCGAATTGGACAGGGCAATCAGCCCCAGCATTTT. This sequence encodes CASSPRIGQGNQPQHF.